This T cell receptor beta chain is drawn from a study of T cell repertoires in cytomegalovirus infection. This clonotype has at least ten counts. Its antigen is unknown. With V trimmed by 4 bases and J by 2 bases, 12 bases remained unmatched. This CDR3 has 18 amino acids. Germline loops: CDR1 MGHRA, CDR2 YSYEKL. Notes on the study in general: Clonotype analysis showed dominance of the ex vivo response by HLA-C-restricted CMV-specific TCR beta clonotypes.

From the reads, TCRdb called clonotypes with MiXCR, one entry per CDR3 protein. The data contain more than 400,000 distinct CDR3 sequences, more than 25% of them seen just once; the ten biggest clones take up about 12%. This chain joins TRBV4-1 and TRBJ1-4, with 8 bases fitting TRBD1. The sequencing input was PBMCs. The receptor comes from a human donor in good health (CMV status not recorded). Some clones in this sample may be carry-over from other donors' samples. The CDR3 coding sequence is TGCGCCAGCAGCCTCAAGAGGGGACAGGCGGGGACTAATGAAAAACTGTTTTTT. It is translated as CASSLKRGQAGTNEKLFF.